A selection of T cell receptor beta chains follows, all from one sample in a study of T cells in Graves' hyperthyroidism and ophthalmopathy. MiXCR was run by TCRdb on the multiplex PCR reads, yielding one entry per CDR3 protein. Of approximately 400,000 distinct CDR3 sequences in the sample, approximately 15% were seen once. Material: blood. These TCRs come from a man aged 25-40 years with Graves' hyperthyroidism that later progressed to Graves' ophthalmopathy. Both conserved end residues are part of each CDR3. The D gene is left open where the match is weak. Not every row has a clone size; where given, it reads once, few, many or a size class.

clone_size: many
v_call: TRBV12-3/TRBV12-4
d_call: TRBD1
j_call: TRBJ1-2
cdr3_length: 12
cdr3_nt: TGTGCCAGCAGTCGACAGGGGGATGGCTACACCTTC
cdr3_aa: CASSRQGDGYTF

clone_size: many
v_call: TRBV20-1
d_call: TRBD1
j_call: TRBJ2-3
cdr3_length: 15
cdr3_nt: TGCAGTGCTAGGAACAGGGGCTCAAGCACAGATACGCAGTATTTT
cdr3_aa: CSARNRGSSTDTQYF

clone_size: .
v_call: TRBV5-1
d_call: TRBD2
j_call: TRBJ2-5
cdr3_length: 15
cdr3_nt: TGCGCCAGCAGCACGGGACTAGCGGTCCAAGAGACCCAGTACTTC
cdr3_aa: CASSTGLAVQETQYF

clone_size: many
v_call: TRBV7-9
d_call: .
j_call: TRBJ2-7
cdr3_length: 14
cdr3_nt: TGTGCCAGCATCCCGGGGCAGGGGAAACACGAGCAGTACTTC
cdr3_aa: CASIPGQGKHEQYF

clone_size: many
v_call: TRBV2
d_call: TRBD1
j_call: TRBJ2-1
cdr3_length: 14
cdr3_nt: TGTGCCAGCATGGGACAGGGGGCCTACAATGAGCAGTTCTTC
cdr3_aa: CASMGQGAYNEQFF

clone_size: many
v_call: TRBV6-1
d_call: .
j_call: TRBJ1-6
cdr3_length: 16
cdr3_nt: TGTGCCAGCAGTGAACCGGATTTGAGGGCTCGTTCACCCCTCCACTTT
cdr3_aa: CASSEPDLRARSPLHF

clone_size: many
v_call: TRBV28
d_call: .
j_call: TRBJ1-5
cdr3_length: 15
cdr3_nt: TGTGCCAGCAGTTTAGAACTTTATAGCAATCAGCCCCAGCATTTT
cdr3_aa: CASSLELYSNQPQHF

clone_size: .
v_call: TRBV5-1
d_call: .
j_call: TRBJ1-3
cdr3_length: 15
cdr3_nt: TGCGCCAGCAGCGATCAGGACAGAACTGGAAACACCATATATTTT
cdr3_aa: CASSDQDRTGNTIYF

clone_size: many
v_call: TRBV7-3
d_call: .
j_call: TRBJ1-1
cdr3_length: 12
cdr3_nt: TGTGCCAGCAGCTCCGAAGGCACTGAAGCTTTCTTT
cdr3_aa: CASSSEGTEAFF

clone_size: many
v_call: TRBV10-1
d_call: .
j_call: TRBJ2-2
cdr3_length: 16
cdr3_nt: TGCGCCAGCAGTGAGTCGAGAAACCCCAACACCGGGGAGCTGTTTTTT
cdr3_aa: CASSESRNPNTGELFF

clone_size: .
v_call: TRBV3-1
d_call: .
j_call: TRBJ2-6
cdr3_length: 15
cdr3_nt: TGTGCCAGCAGCCAAGTTATCTCTGGGGCCAACGTCCTGACTTTC
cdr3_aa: CASSQVISGANVLTF

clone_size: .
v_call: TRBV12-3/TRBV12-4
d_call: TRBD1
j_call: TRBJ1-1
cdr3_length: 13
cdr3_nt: TGTGCCAGCACCGCGTTGGACAGGGGCTGGGCTTTCTTT
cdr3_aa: CASTALDRGWAFF

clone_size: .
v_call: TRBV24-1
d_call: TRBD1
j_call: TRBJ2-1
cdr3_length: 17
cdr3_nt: TGTGCCACCAGTGATTTTCGGGACAGGGGATTAAACAATGAGCAGTTCTTC
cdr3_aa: CATSDFRDRGLNNEQFF

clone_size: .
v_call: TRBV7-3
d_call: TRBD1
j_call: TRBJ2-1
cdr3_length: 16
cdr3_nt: TGTGCCAGCAGCTTAACGGCCGGGACAGCTGGCAATGAGCAGTTCTTC
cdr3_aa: CASSLTAGTAGNEQFF

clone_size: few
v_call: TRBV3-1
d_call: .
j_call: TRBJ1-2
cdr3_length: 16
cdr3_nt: TGTGCCAGCAGCCATCTTGCGGGGGGCGCTGGGGGTGGCTACACCTTC
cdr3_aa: CASSHLAGGAGGGYTF

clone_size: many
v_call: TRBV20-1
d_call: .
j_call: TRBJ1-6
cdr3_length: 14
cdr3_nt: TGCAGTGCTAGGGCGACAGTTAATAATTCACCCCTCCACTTT
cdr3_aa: CSARATVNNSPLHF

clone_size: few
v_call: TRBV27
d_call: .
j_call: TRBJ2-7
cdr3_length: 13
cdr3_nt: TGTGCCAGCAGTTTAGGACAAAGATACGAGCAGTACTTC
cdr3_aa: CASSLGQRYEQYF

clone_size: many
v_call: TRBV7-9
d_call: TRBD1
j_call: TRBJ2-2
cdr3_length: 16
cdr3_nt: TGTGCCAGCAGCTCGGGACAGCTCGCGAACACCGGGGAGCTGTTTTTT
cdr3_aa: CASSSGQLANTGELFF

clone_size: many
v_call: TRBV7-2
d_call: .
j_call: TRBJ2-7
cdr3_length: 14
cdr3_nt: TGTGCCAGCAGCTTAGTGGGTTACGTGGGCGAGCAGTACTTC
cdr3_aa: CASSLVGYVGEQYF

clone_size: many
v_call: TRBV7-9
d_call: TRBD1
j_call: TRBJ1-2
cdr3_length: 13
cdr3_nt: TGTGCCAGCAGCTTCTCAGGGGGCGATGGCTACACCTTC
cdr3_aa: CASSFSGGDGYTF

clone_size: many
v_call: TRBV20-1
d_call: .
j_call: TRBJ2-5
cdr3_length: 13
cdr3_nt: TGCAGTGCTAGAGATGAGGGAATCTCGACCCAGTACTTC
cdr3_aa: CSARDEGISTQYF

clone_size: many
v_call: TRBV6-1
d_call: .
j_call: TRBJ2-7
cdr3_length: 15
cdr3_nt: TGTGCCAGCAGTCCCCATTACGGACAGTCCTACGAGCAGTACTTC
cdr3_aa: CASSPHYGQSYEQYF

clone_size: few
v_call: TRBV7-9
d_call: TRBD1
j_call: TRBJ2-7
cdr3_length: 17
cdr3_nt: TGTGCCAGCAGCTTAGGGACAGGGGGTCTCCTAACCTACGAGCAGTACTTC
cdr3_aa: CASSLGTGGLLTYEQYF

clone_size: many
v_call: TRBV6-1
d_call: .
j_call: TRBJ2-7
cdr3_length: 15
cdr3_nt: TGTGCCAGCAGTGAACCCCCCTACGGGGCCTACGAGCAGTACTTC
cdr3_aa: CASSEPPYGAYEQYF

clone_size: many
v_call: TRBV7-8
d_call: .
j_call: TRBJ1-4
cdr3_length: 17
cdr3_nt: TGTGCCAGCAGCCCACTTGCGCGGAGGGCCCTTCATGAAAAACTGTTTTTT
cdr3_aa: CASSPLARRALHEKLFF

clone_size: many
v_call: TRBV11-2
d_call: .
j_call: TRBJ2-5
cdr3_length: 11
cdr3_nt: TGTGCCAGCAGCCCAGGAAGGAACCAGTACTTC
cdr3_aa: CASSPGRNQYF

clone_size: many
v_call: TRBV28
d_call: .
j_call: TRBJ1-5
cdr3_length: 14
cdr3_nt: TGTGCCAGCAGTTTAAAATGGGAGGAACAGCCCCAGCATTTT
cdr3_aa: CASSLKWEEQPQHF

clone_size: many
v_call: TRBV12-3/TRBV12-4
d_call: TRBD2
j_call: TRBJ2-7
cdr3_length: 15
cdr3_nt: TGTGCCAGCAGTCCTGGACTAGCGGCTCCTGGGGAGCAGTACTTC
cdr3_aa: CASSPGLAAPGEQYF

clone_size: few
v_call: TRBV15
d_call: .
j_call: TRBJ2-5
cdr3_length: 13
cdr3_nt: TGTGCCACCAGCAAGTGGGGGGAGGAGACCCAGTACTTC
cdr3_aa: CATSKWGEETQYF

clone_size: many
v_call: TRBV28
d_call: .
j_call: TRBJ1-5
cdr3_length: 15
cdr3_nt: TGTGCCAGCAGTTTAAGGGGAAGGACCCGGGAGCCCCAGCATTTT
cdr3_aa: CASSLRGRTREPQHF

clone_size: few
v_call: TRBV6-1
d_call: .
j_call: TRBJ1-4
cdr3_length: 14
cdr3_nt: TGTGCCAGCAGTCAACCGGGATATGGTGAAAAACTGTTTTTT
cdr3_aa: CASSQPGYGEKLFF

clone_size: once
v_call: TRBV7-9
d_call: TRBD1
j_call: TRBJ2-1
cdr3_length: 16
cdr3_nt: TGTGCCAGCAGCCTCACCGGGACAGGGGTATACAATGAGCAGTTCTTC
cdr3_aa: CASSLTGTGVYNEQFF

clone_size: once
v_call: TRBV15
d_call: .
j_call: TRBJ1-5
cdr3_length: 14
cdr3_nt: TGTGCCACCAGCCTTCGGGGGGCCGGGCAGCCCCAGCATTTT
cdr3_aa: CATSLRGAGQPQHF

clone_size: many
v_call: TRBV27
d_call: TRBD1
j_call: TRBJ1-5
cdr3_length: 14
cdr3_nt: TGTGCCAGCAGTTCGACAGGGTTCAATCAGCCCCAGCATTTT
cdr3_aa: CASSSTGFNQPQHF

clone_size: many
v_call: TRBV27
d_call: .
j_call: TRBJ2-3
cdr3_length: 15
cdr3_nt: TGTGCCAGCAGTTTATTCTCGGGGATGGGAGATACGCAGTATTTT
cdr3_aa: CASSLFSGMGDTQYF

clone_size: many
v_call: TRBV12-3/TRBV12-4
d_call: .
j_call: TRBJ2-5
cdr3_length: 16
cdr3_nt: TGTGCCAGCAGTTTAGAAGATCTGCTAAACCAAGAGACCCAGTACTTC
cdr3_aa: CASSLEDLLNQETQYF

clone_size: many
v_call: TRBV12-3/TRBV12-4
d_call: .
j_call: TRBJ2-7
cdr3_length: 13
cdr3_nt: TGTGCCAGCAGCCAAGGGTCCGTCAGAGAGCAGTACTTC
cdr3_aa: CASSQGSVREQYF

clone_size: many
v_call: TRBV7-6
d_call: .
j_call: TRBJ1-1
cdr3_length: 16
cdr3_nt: TGTGCCAGCAGCTTACATCAGCATGGAAGTAGCACTGAAGCTTTCTTT
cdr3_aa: CASSLHQHGSSTEAFF

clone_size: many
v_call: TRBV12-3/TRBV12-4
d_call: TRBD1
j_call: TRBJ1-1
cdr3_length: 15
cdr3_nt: TGTGCCAGCAGTTTTTCGGACAGGGAATTTACTGAAGCTTTCTTT
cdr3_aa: CASSFSDREFTEAFF

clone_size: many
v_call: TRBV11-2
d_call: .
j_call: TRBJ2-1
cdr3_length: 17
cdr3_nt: TGTGCCAGCAGCTTAGATTGGCTATCGAGCTCCTACAATGAGCAGTTCTTC
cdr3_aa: CASSLDWLSSSYNEQFF

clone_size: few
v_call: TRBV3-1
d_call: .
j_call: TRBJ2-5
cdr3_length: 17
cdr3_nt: TGTGCCAGCAGCCAAGATCTGGAGCCGACCTTTGAAGGGACCCAGTACTTC
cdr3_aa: CASSQDLEPTFEGTQYF

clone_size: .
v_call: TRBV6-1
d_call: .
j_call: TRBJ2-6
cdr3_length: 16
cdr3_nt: TGTGCCAGCAGTGAAGTCCCCGGTACCGGGGCCAACGTCCTGACTTTC
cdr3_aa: CASSEVPGTGANVLTF

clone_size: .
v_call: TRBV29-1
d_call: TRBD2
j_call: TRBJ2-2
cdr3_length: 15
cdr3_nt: TGCAGCGTTCATTCCCGGCTAGCGGGCACCGGGGAGCTGTTTTTT
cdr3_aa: CSVHSRLAGTGELFF

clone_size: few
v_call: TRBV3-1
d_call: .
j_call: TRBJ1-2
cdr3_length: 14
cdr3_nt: TGTGCCAGCAGCCAGCAGGGGCAGGTCTATGGCTACACCTTC
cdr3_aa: CASSQQGQVYGYTF